These 9 T cell receptor beta chains were all obtained from the same sample, sequenced in a study of control samples from healthy donors and cancer patients. Sequencing used immunoSEQ multiplex PCR; TCRdb keeps in-frame clones, though not all of them. The sample has around 86,000 clones; roughly 89% are singletons. The sequencing sample was made of PBMCs. The origin of the receptors is a woman aged 60-75 years with head and neck cancer.

V usage is TRBV18 and J usage is TRBJ2-5; 7 bases align to TRBD2. This CDR3 region has 16 residues. The junction had 9 bases not matched to a gene; V was cut back by 3 bases and J by 2 bases. CDR1 is KGHSH, CDR2 LQKENI, per germline. The CDR3 loop is CASSPNNLADQETQYF. The CDR3 nucleotides read TGTGCCAGCTCACCTAATAATCTAGCGGATCAAGAGACCCAGTACTTC.

The chain links TRBV24-1 to TRBJ2-1, with D possibly TRBD1 on 5 matching bases. Between the trimmed V and J ends, which lost 3 bases and 8 bases, there was a span of 13 bases. CDR1 and CDR2 (germline): KGHDR, SFDVKD. The CDR3 is 14 residues long. CDR3 amino acids: CATSDRGRVDEQFF. The CDR3 DNA follows: TGTGCCACCAGTGATAGGGGCAGGGTCGATGAGCAGTTCTTC.

The J gene is TRBJ2-1, the V gene TRBV27; 7 bases fit TRBD2. Germline CDR1 and CDR2: MNHEY and SMNVEV (reference sequence). V shed 4 bases, J shed 4 bases, and the junction held 4 bases outside the gene matches. The CDR3 runs 14 residues. The CDR3, as DNA: TGTGCCAGCAGTTCCGGGACTAAATACAATGAGCAGTTCTTC. Protein product: CASSSGTKYNEQFF.

The chain has TRBV11-2 and TRBJ1-2; TRBD1 is a possible D gene (6 bases). The CDR3 is 15 amino acids. The V end was cut by 4 bases, the J end by 1 base, with 13 bases between. Germline-derived CDR1 and CDR2 are SGHAT and FQNNGV. The CDR3 region is CASSSYKDSNYGYTF. The CDR3 DNA reads TGTGCCAGCAGCTCATACAAGGACAGTAACTATGGCTACACCTTC.

The gene calls are TRBV30 and TRBJ2-6; possibly TRBD1 for D (7 bases). The ends were cut back, 0 bases at V and 4 bases at J, with 13 bases in the middle. Germline CDR1 GTSNPN, CDR2 SVGIG (reference sequence). CDR3 size: 16 residues. The CDR3 loop is CAWSVKGAGGANVLTF. CDR3 bases: TGTGCCTGGAGTGTGAAGGGGGCGGGAGGGGCCAACGTCCTGACTTTC.

This sequence joins TRBV18 and TRBJ1-2; D gene ambiguous. The CDR3 extends over 13 amino acids. In germline, CDR1 is KGHSH, CDR2 LQKENI. Trimming pared 3 bases from V and 2 bases from J, leaving 7 bases between. The CDR3 region has the DNA TGTGCCAGCTCACCCCAGAACAACTATGGCTACACCTTC. Amino acids: CASSPQNNYGYTF.

Regarding this clone: At one end the junction does not follow the germline gene, possibly because of a read error. The chain uses TRBV2 and TRBJ1-3; unclear D gene. The CDR3 length is 12 residues. Per the germline V gene, CDR1 is SNHLY and CDR2 is FYNNEI. The CDR3 spells CACLGLGDTIYF. The CDR3 DNA follows: TGCGCATGCCTGGGGTTAGGAGACACCATATATTTT.

This rearrangement joins TRBV10-3 to TRBJ1-1; 8 nucleotides align to TRBD1. This CDR3 region has 13 residues. The junction had 4 bases not matched to a gene; V was cut back by 6 bases and J by 4 bases. The germline V gene has CDR1 ENHRY and CDR2 SYGVKD. CDR3 region: CAIRTGEGTEAFF. The CDR3 DNA is TGTGCCATCAGGACAGGGGAGGGCACTGAAGCTTTCTTT.

The chain couples TRBV7-9 to TRBJ2-3; 7 bases map to TRBD2. Trimming cost V 5 bases and J 0 bases; bases outside gene matches: 2. Germline V gene lookup returns CDR1 SEHNR and CDR2 FQNEAQ (reference sequence). The CDR3 extends over 14 amino acids. CDR3 in DNA: TGTGCCAGCAGCCCTAGCGGCAGCACAGATACGCAGTATTTT. As protein: CASSPSGSTDTQYF.